These 9 T cell receptor beta chains were all obtained from the same sample, sequenced in a study of identifying expanded T cells in peripheral blood. TCRdb keeps only in-frame clones here, not all; method: immunoSEQ multiplex PCR. The sample consists of about 94,000 clones, 88% of them appearing once. Sequencing was performed on blood. Every receptor here comes from a person aged 18-70 years in good health.

The chain has TRBV11-2 and TRBJ1-5; D is ambiguous. V was shortened by 3 bases and J by 9 bases, with 9 bases between the two germline ends. From germline, CDR1 is SGHAT and CDR2 FQNNGV. CDR3 length: 12 residues. The CDR3: CASSLVAGPQHF. The CDR3 region has the DNA TGTGCCAGCAGCTTGGTAGCGGGGCCCCAGCATTTT.

V is TRBV9 and J is TRBJ2-3; unclear D gene. Trimming removed 4 bases from V and 1 base from J, with 13 bases in between. The CDR3 is 15 amino acids. Germline V gene sequence: CDR1 SGDLS, CDR2 YYNGEE. This CDR3 is CASSPSDGRTDTQYF. CDR3 DNA: TGTGCCAGCAGCCCCTCGGACGGCCGCACAGATACGCAGTATTTT.

The chain employs TRBV2 and TRBJ1-1, with 8 nucleotides matching TRBD1. CDR3 length: 13 residues. Germline trimming cut 6 bases from V and 5 bases from J; bases unmatched to any gene: 5. The germline V gene encodes CDR1 SNHLY and CDR2 FYNNEI. The DNA of the CDR3 is TGTGCCAGCAGGACAGGGGACTGGACTGAAGCTTTCTTT. Protein product: CASRTGDWTEAFF.

The chain links TRBV14 to TRBJ2-7; no clear D. Germline CDR1 reads SGHDN; CDR2 reads FVKESK. Trimming pared 3 bases from V and 5 bases from J, leaving 8 bases between. The CDR3 runs to 12 residues. The CDR3 DNA reads TGTGCCAGCAGCCATAGTACGAACGAGCAGTACTTC. This encodes CASSHSTNEQYF.

This chain connects TRBV27 to TRBJ1-6, with D maybe TRBD1 (5 bases). The V end lost 3 bases, the J end lost 7 bases, and 10 bases lay between the germline ends. This CDR3 has 14 residues. Germline V gives CDR1 MNHEY, CDR2 SMNVEV (reference sequence). CDR3 in DNA: TGTGCCAGCAGTTTCAGGGTGGGGAATTCACCCCTCCACTTT. This translates into CASSFRVGNSPLHF.

The chain joins TRBV4-1 to TRBJ1-1, with TRBD1 matching 11 bases. Losses at the gene ends were 4 bases for V and 0 bases for J; bases not matched to a gene: 13. Germline V gene data show CDR1 as MGHRA and CDR2 as YSYEKL. The CDR3 totals 19 residues. CDR3 protein: CASSPSPIGQGAMNTEAFF. The DNA of the CDR3 is TGCGCCAGCAGCCCTAGCCCTATCGGACAGGGGGCCATGAACACTGAAGCTTTCTTT.

On this clone itself: Sequence at one end of the junction differs from germline and may be a read error. The rearrangement links TRBV18 to TRBJ1-2; 9 bases fit TRBD1. Germline assignment: CDR1 KGHSH and CDR2 LQKENI. CDR3 size: 13 residues. CDR3 in DNA: TGTGCCAGCTCCCCACAGGGGGCAGGGGGCTACACCTTC. Its translation is CASSPQGAGGYTF.

V and J are TRBV7-9 and TRBJ2-1; the D is unclear. This CDR3 region has 15 residues. In germline, CDR1 is SEHNR, CDR2 FQNEAQ (reference sequence). V was cut by 5 bases and J by 0 bases, with 11 bases left in between. CDR3 protein: CASSPSSSSYNEQFF. Here the CDR3 DNA reads TGTGCCAGCAGCCCCTCCTCAAGCTCCTACAATGAGCAGTTCTTC.

The genes are TRBV7-9 and TRBJ1-2; 8 bases match TRBD1. Trimming removed 3 bases from V and 7 bases from J; junction bases left unmatched: 7. Germline values: CDR1 SEHNR, CDR2 FQNEAQ (reference sequence). CDR3 length: 14 amino acids. The CDR3 DNA is TGTGCCAGCAGCTTCCCTGGACAGGGACCTGGCTACACCTTC. Translation gives CASSFPGQGPGYTF. Supplemented by reference TRBV7-9 and TRBJ1-2, the full variable domain reads DTGVSQNPRHKITKRGQNVTFRCDPISEHNRLYWYRQTLGQGPEFLTYFQNEAQLEKSRLLSDRFSAERPKGSFSTLEIQRTEQGDSAMYLCASSFPGQGPGYTFGSGTRLTVV.